Only a few counts were recorded for the clone carrying this TCR beta chain. Its antigen is unknown. Each of the donors was a healthy adult who was HIV-negative and had not had a recent acute infection or vaccination. This entry comes from a study of shared clonotypes between healthy human individuals. Unsorted PBMCs provided DNA that was sequenced on ten immunoSEQ deep assay plates. Method: immunoSEQ multiplex PCR; TCRdb's copy keeps in-frame clones and lacks some. Of 400,000 to 550,000 clones in the sample, about 80% were seen once. Study-wide findings and caveats: The represented genetic and exposure-history diversity was limited by the small number of donors. Researchers sampled only blood; tissue repertoires likely differ.

CDR3 size: 14 residues. V lost 4 bases, J lost 9 bases, and 7 bases stayed unmatched. Germline V CDR1 and CDR2: LNHDA, SQIVND (reference sequence). The J gene is TRBJ1-5, the V gene TRBV19; TRBD1 agrees at 9 bases. This TCR was recovered from a woman in her thirties or forties in good health. Some clones in this sample may be carry-over from other donors' samples. The sequenced sample consisted of PBMCs. CDR3 nucleotides: TGTGCCAGTAGTAGTGGACAGGGGTTGCGGCCCCAGCATTTT. Translating gives CASSSGQGLRPQHF.